The 32 T cell receptor beta chains in this list originate from one sample, sequenced in a study of blood T cell repertoires in COVID-19. Repertoires were generated with immunoSEQ multiplex PCR, while TCRdb's copy carries only in-frame clones and drops some. The sample consists of fewer than 70,000 clones, approximately 87% of them appearing once. The specimen sequenced was peripheral blood. The receptor source for this set is a human donor in a cohort sampled during active COVID-19.

The V gene is TRBV7-9, the J gene TRBJ1-2; 8 nucleotides align to TRBD1. The CDR3 spans 15 residues. Germline CDR1 reads SEHNR; CDR2 reads FQNEAQ (reference sequence). Losses at the gene ends were 6 bases for V and 5 bases for J; bases not matched to a gene: 11. The CDR3 region is CASSSGTGAEYGYTF. CDR3 nucleotide sequence: TGTGCCAGCAGTTCCGGGACAGGAGCAGAATATGGCTACACCTTC.

The chain links TRBV4-3 to TRBJ2-5; D remains unclear. This CDR3 comprises 13 residues. V was pared by 0 bases and J by 4 bases, with 6 bases between. Germline-derived CDR1 and CDR2 are LGHNA and YSLEER. The CDR3 sequence: CASSQDLRETQYF. DNA of the CDR3: TGCGCCAGCAGCCAAGATCTGAGAGAGACCCAGTACTTC.

This chain uses TRBV14 with TRBJ1-3, with D uncertain. V was cut by 1 base and J by 2 bases, with 9 bases left in between. Germline-derived CDR1 and CDR2 are SGHDN and FVKESK. The CDR3 has 15 residues. CDR3 in DNA: TGTGCCAGCAGCCAAGGCAAGACTGCTGGAAACACCATATATTTT. Its translation: CASSQGKTAGNTIYF.

The V gene is TRBV27, the J gene TRBJ2-7; D call uncertain. With 2 bases removed from V and 2 bases from J, the gap between germline ends came to 13 bases. CDR1 MNHEY and CDR2 SMNVEV come from the germline V gene (reference sequence). The CDR3 is made up of 15 amino acids. CDR3 DNA sequence: TGTGCCAGCAGTTTAGGTCACAGCTCTACCTACGAGCAGTACTTC. It specifies CASSLGHSSTYEQYF.

The rearrangement links TRBV12-3 or TRBV12-4 to TRBJ1-1; D gene ambiguous. The CDR3 spans 13 residues. Deletions cut 3 bases from V and 4 bases from J, with 9 bases between. Written as DNA, the CDR3 is TGTGCCAGCAGTTTTAGGGAGGGCACTGAAGCTTTCTTT. Translation gives CASSFREGTEAFF.

The chain recombines TRBV27 with TRBJ1-6; 8 bases align to TRBD1. The CDR3 has 15 residues. The V segment lost 5 bases and the J segment 12 bases; nucleotides outside the gene matches: 12. Looked up from germline, CDR1 is MNHEY and CDR2 is SMNVEV (reference sequence). In DNA form, the CDR3 reads TGTGCCAGCAGTGCCTCCGGGACAGGCATTGGACCCCTCCACTTT. Translating gives CASSASGTGIGPLHF.

The chain couples TRBV6-2 or TRBV6-3 to TRBJ2-5, with D possibly being TRBD2 (6 bases). The CDR3 runs to 14 residues. From germline, CDR1 is MNHEY and CDR2 SVGEGT. Between the trimmed V and J ends, which lost 5 bases and 1 base, there was a span of 11 bases. CDR3 sequence reads: CASSTLTSQETQYF. Here the CDR3 DNA reads TGTGCCAGCAGTACCTTGACTAGCCAAGAGACCCAGTACTTC.

This chain uses TRBV9 with TRBJ2-7; perhaps TRBD2 as D (6 bases). Germline CDR1 is SGDLS and CDR2 is YYNGEE. Trimming removed 3 bases at V and 1 base at J, with 8 bases between. The CDR3 is 13 residues long. The CDR3 region is CASSAGSSYEQYF. CDR3 bases: TGTGCCAGCAGCGCCGGGAGTTCCTACGAGCAGTACTTC. Combining the CDR3 with reference TRBV9 and TRBJ2-7 gives the whole variable domain DSGVTQTPKHLITATGQRVTLRCSPRSGDLSVYWYQQSLDQGLQFLIQYYNGEERAKGNILERFSAQQFPDLHSELNLSSLELGDSALYFCASSAGSSYEQYFGPGTRLTVT.

The genes are TRBV6-1 and TRBJ1-1; a possible D gene is TRBD1 (6 bases). There are 17 residues in the CDR3. The V end was cut by 4 bases, the J end by 0 bases, with 18 bases between. In germline, CDR1 is MNHNS, CDR2 SASEGT. CDR3 sequence reads: CASSAPPGGGMNTEAFF. The CDR3 nucleotides are TGTGCCAGCAGTGCTCCCCCGGGAGGGGGGATGAACACTGAAGCTTTCTTT.

The chain recombines TRBV19 with TRBJ1-2, with D possibly TRBD1 on 6 matching bases. CDR3 length equals 14 residues. V was cut by 3 bases and J by 7 bases, with 15 bases left in between. Germline-derived CDR1 and CDR2 are LNHDA and SQIVND (reference sequence). The CDR3, as DNA: TGTGCCAGTAGTATTGGCCTGGGGGCGCCTGGCTACACCTTC. Its translation: CASSIGLGAPGYTF.

The rearrangement links TRBV7-6 to TRBJ2-7, with D possibly being TRBD1 (5 bases). In germline, CDR1 is SGHVS, CDR2 FNYEAQ. V was trimmed by 0 bases and J by 1 base, leaving 10 bases between them. CDR3 length equals 15 residues. CDR3 sequence reads: CASSLATETSYEQYF. The CDR3 DNA reads as TGTGCCAGCAGCTTAGCGACAGAAACTTCCTACGAGCAGTACTTC.

This clone was detected once. The CDR3: CASSPNSSLSATNEKLFF. As DNA, the CDR3 is TGTGCCAGCTCACCAAACTCGTCACTGAGTGCAACTAATGAAAAACTGTTTTTT. This chain joins TRBV18 and TRBJ1-4; D is unresolved. CDR1 KGHSH and CDR2 LQKENI come from the germline V gene. The V gene lost 2 bases and the J gene lost 0 bases, with 16 bases spanning the gap. The CDR3 consists of 18 residues.

This clone was detected a few times. The V and J genes are TRBV12-3 or TRBV12-4 and TRBJ2-7; TRBD1 might be the D (6 bases). Trimming took 6 bases from V and 2 from J, leaving 11 bases between them. The CDR3 has 13 residues. The CDR3 nucleotides are TGTGCCAGCAGGCCGACAGGCACCTACGAGCAGTACTTC. Translating it yields CASRPTGTYEQYF.

The chain links TRBV4-3 to TRBJ2-5, with D maybe TRBD2 (6 bases). Trimming stripped 0 bases from V and 7 bases from J, with 12 bases between. This CDR3 is built from 14 residues. Looked up from germline, CDR1 is LGHNA and CDR2 is YSLEER. CDR3 sequence reads: CASSQDGTARTQYF. The CDR3 nucleotides read TGCGCCAGCAGCCAAGATGGGACTGCAAGGACCCAGTACTTC.

The chain employs TRBV30 and TRBJ1-1, with D maybe TRBD1 (6 bases). The V end was cut by 1 base, the J end by 7 bases, with 22 bases between. The CDR3 extends over 16 amino acids. The germline V gene has CDR1 GTSNPN and CDR2 SVGIG (reference sequence). CDR3 sequence: CAWSAQRQASPDEAFF. DNA of the CDR3: TGTGCCTGGAGTGCTCAAAGACAGGCCAGTCCCGATGAAGCTTTCTTT.

V usage is TRBV6-6 and J usage is TRBJ1-1; no clear D. This CDR3 comprises 14 residues. Germline CDR1 reads MNHNY; CDR2 reads SVGAGI (reference sequence). The V gene lost 5 bases and the J gene lost 5 bases, with 15 bases spanning the gap. The DNA for the CDR3 is TGTGCCAGCAGTGCCGAGGGTGGACGGACTGAAGCTTTCTTT. Its protein product is CASSAEGGRTEAFF.

The rearrangement uses TRBV6-5 and TRBJ1-1; tentatively, D is TRBD1 (5 bases). The CDR3 length is 14 residues. Trimming left V 0 bases short and J 4 bases short, with 9 bases between. Germline V gene data show CDR1 as MNHEY and CDR2 as SVGAGI. Written as DNA, the CDR3 is TGTGCCAGCAGTTACTCAGGGGTCTCCACTGAAGCTTTCTTT. Amino acids: CASSYSGVSTEAFF.

The chain couples TRBV5-6 to TRBJ1-1, with TRBD1 as a possible D gene (5 bases). Germline values: CDR1 SGHDT, CDR2 YYEEEE. The V gene lost 3 bases and the J gene lost 3 bases, with 9 bases spanning the gap. The CDR3 is 13 residues long. CDR3 in amino acids: CASSYRRDTEAFF. CDR3 nucleotide sequence: TGTGCCAGCAGCTATCGCAGGGACACTGAAGCTTTCTTT.

The chain recombines TRBV19 with TRBJ2-7; D uncertain. This CDR3 is 12 amino acids long. Trimming left V 3 bases short and J 5 bases short, with 8 bases between. Germline CDR1 reads LNHDA; CDR2 reads SQIVND (reference sequence). The chain's CDR3 is CASSIGSDEQYF. The CDR3, as DNA: TGTGCCAGTAGTATTGGTTCAGACGAGCAGTACTTC.

This clone appeared a single time. The J gene is TRBJ2-3, the V gene TRBV14, with D perhaps matching TRBD2 (5 bases). V lost 2 bases, J lost 9 bases, and 18 bases lay in between. The CDR3 contains 15 residues. Germline assignment: CDR1 SGHDN and CDR2 FVKESK. The CDR3 loop is CASSQLLGFGITQYF. CDR3 bases: TGTGCCAGCAGCCAACTATTAGGCTTCGGGATAACGCAGTATTTT.

The chain carries TRBV9 and TRBJ2-1, with TRBD2 matching over 7 bases. The junction had 16 bases not matched to a gene; V was cut back by 4 bases and J by 9 bases. Germline CDR1 and CDR2: SGDLS and YYNGEE. The CDR3 runs 16 residues. The CDR3 region is CASSSLMGGGSGEQFF. The CDR3 DNA reads as TGTGCCAGCAGCTCCCTGATGGGGGGGGGTTCAGGTGAGCAGTTCTTC.

This sequence joins TRBV5-4 and TRBJ2-5, with 10 positions matching TRBD1. The CDR3 spans 14 residues. CDR1 is SGHNT, CDR2 YYREEE, per germline (reference sequence). V shed 2 bases and J 3 bases; nucleotides not matched to a gene: 1. CDR3 in DNA: TGTGCCAGCAGCTTAGGGACAGGGGAAGAGACCCAGTACTTC. It specifies CASSLGTGEETQYF.

The chain carries TRBV9 and TRBJ2-3; 10 positions match TRBD2. This CDR3 has 16 residues. Losses at the gene ends were 0 bases for V and 6 bases for J; bases not matched to a gene: 7. CDR1 is SGDLS and CDR2 is YYNGEE in the germline V gene. The CDR3 coding sequence is TGTGCCAGCAGCGTAGTGGCCCGGGGACTAGCGGATACGCAGTATTTT. It translates to CASSVVARGLADTQYF.

This clone was seen once. The chain is built from TRBV3-1 (or the pseudogene TRBV3-2) and TRBJ1-1; D remains ambiguous. The CDR3 has 12 amino acids. Germline V gives CDR1 LGHDT, CDR2 YNNKEL (reference sequence). Trimming removed 1 base at V and 5 bases at J, with 5 bases between. The CDR3 loop reads CASSQVPTEAFF. The CDR3 coding sequence is TGTGCCAGCAGCCAAGTTCCAACTGAAGCTTTCTTT.

The chain joins TRBV24-1 to TRBJ1-2; tentatively, D is TRBD1 (5 bases). CDR1 KGHDR and CDR2 SFDVKD come from the germline V gene. Trimming removed 2 bases at V and 5 bases at J, with 17 bases between. There are 16 residues in the CDR3. The DNA for the CDR3 is TGTGCCACCAGTGATTCCCTTACAGGACACCTTTATGGCTACACCTTC. This codes for CATSDSLTGHLYGYTF.

The chain carries TRBV29-1 and TRBJ2-3, with 12 bases fitting TRBD2. There are 14 residues in the CDR3. Germline assignment: CDR1 SQVTM and CDR2 ANQGSEA. V shed 6 bases and J 5 bases; nucleotides not matched to a gene: 6. CDR3 coding DNA: TGCAGCGTCGGCCGGGGACTAGCGGGAGATACGCAGTATTTT. Its translation: CSVGRGLAGDTQYF.

The rearrangement links TRBV4-3 to TRBJ2-1; TRBD1 matches at 11 bases. The V segment lost 3 bases and the J segment 6 bases; nucleotides outside the gene matches: 4. From germline, CDR1 is LGHNA and CDR2 YSLEER. The CDR3 has 15 amino acids. The CDR3 coding sequence is TGCGCCAGCAGCCACAGGGACAGGGGGGGCAATGAGCAGTTCTTC. The encoded protein is CASSHRDRGGNEQFF.

The chain links TRBV15 to TRBJ2-5, with 8 bases lining up with TRBD2. Germline lookup yields CDR1 LNHNV and CDR2 YYDKDF (reference sequence). This CDR3 has 17 amino acids. V trimming: 0 bases; J trimming: 2 bases; junction bases outside the gene matches: 8. CDR3 sequence reads: CATSRDGLAGLQETQYF. CDR3 nucleotide sequence: TGTGCCACCAGCAGAGATGGGCTAGCGGGCCTACAAGAGACCCAGTACTTC.

The CDR3 region has the DNA TGTGCCAGCAGCTTGGCAGCGGGAGGACGAGAGACCCAGTACTTC. This translates into CASSLAAGGRETQYF. The gene calls are TRBV5-4 and TRBJ2-5; 9 bases line up with TRBD2. Trimming took 0 bases from V and 4 from J; bases not matched to a gene: 4. CDR3 size: 15 residues. The germline V gene encodes CDR1 SGHNT and CDR2 YYREEE (reference sequence).

The chain has TRBV29-1 and TRBJ1-1, with D maybe TRBD1 (5 bases). In germline, CDR1 is SQVTM, CDR2 ANQGSEA. The ends were cut back, 7 bases at V and 4 bases at J, with 16 bases in the middle. The CDR3 sequence is 13 residues long. DNA for the CDR3: TGCAGCGCCGATCAGGCGGGGGGCACTGAAGCTTTCTTT. Protein: CSADQAGGTEAFF. Based on the CDR3 plus reference TRBV29-1 and TRBJ1-1, the full variable domain is SAVISQKPSRDICQRGTSLTIQCQVDSQVTMMFWYRQQPGQSLTLIATANQGSEATYESGFVIDKFPISRPNLTFSTLTVSNMSPEDSSIYLCSADQAGGTEAFFGQGTRLTVV.

The chain is built from TRBV12-3 or TRBV12-4 and TRBJ2-1; 7 bases match TRBD1. The CDR3 covers 13 residues. The J segment lost 6 bases and the V segment lost 6 bases, leaving 5 bases of the junction unmatched. The CDR3 region is CASSPTGVNEQFF. For the CDR3, the DNA is TGTGCCAGCAGCCCCACAGGGGTCAATGAGCAGTTCTTC.

The chain couples TRBV3-1 (or the pseudogene TRBV3-2) to TRBJ1-3; D unresolved. This CDR3 comprises 15 residues. Looked up from germline, CDR1 is LGHDT and CDR2 is YNNKEL (reference sequence). The V and J ends lost 4 bases and 1 base respectively, with 11 bases between them. The chain's CDR3 is CASSPKRISGNTIYF. The CDR3 DNA reads as TGTGCCAGCAGCCCGAAGCGTATTTCTGGAAACACCATATATTTT.